Listed below are T cell receptor beta chains from one sample, sequenced in a study of blood T cell repertoires in COVID-19. The data were produced by immunoSEQ multiplex PCR, yet TCRdb's version contains in-frame clones alone and is incomplete. The sample lists over 110,000 clones; 81% were seen once. The sequenced sample consisted of peripheral blood. Receptors originate from a human donor in a cohort sampled during active COVID-19. CDR3s leave out the opening cysteine and the closing phenylalanine or tryptophan. Not every row has a clone size; where given, it reads once, few, many or a size class.

TRBV2	TRBJ1-5	NA	ASSEGQRRQPQH
TRBV27	TRBJ2-7	NA	ASSLVGGGYEQY
TRBV15	TRBJ2-3	once	ATSTDTGTSGRVDTQY
TRBV18	TRBJ2-3	NA	ASSPSAANTDTQY
TRBV5-4	TRBJ2-1	NA	ASSSGLADNNEQF
TRBV28	TRBJ1-2	once	ASSFPNRDGYGYT
TRBV25-1	TRBJ2-1	few	ASSEKWFGQGAENEQF
TRBV7-2	TRBJ2-2	NA	ASSPRTGGVSPVTGELF
TRBV9	TRBJ2-3	NA	ASSVVASGVSTDTQY
TRBV15	TRBJ2-2	once	ATSRGGTSGNTGELF
TRBV13	TRBJ2-1	NA	ASSFGNRFSYNEQF
TRBV19	TRBJ1-2	NA	ASNLRDTGPYGYT
TRBV7-7	TRBJ1-4	NA	ASSRTSNEKLF
TRBV28	TRBJ1-1	few	ASRSYEGGTEAF
TRBV11-2	TRBJ2-7	NA	ASSLAGTFYEQY
TRBV7-3	TRBJ2-5	NA	ASSETGADETQY
TRBV27	TRBJ2-7	NA	ASSLRGPPGQGENEQY
TRBV27	TRBJ2-1	NA	ASSLVAGVNNEQF
TRBV7-2	TRBJ2-3	NA	ASSPRTGVLDTQY
TRBV2	TRBJ1-5	NA	ASKGPHNQPQH
TRBV7-2	TRBJ1-3	NA	ASTKSSGNTIY
TRBV29-1	TRBJ2-7	NA	SAGGTGGFEQY
TRBV9	TRBJ1-2	NA	ASSRQGFYGYT
TRBV5-5	TRBJ2-4	NA	ASSLLGPGSYIQY
TRBV28	TRBJ2-7	NA	ASSFREGSYEQY
TRBV5-4	TRBJ1-1	NA	ASSLQKNTEAF
TRBV6-6	TRBJ1-5	many	ASGAGSGSNQPQH
TRBV6-5	TRBJ2-1	NA	ASSRTGGLVNEQF
TRBV20-1	TRBJ2-1	NA	SASKPPPYNEQF
TRBV14	TRBJ1-2	NA	ASSQDRRGGYT
TRBV28	TRBJ2-1	NA	ASISGGTIKNEQF
TRBV4-3	TRBJ1-1	NA	ASSQARGKGARYGTEAF
TRBV2	TRBJ2-1	NA	ASSGNRGRNSSYNEQF
TRBV7-8	TRBJ1-5	NA	ASSLAGGEINQPQH
TRBV5-1	TRBJ2-1	NA	ASSLPATSGRAWISYNEQF
TRBV7-2	TRBJ2-3	NA	ASSFTSGRFTDTQY
TRBV4-3	TRBJ2-1	NA	ASSQGLAGGPYNEQF
TRBV24-1	TRBJ2-7	NA	ATSDRGTSGGYEQY
TRBV5-6	TRBJ2-1	NA	ASSLGLAANEQF
TRBV28	TRBJ1-5	NA	ASSFHGVSQPQH
TRBV28	TRBJ2-7	once	ASSKGREGHLEQY
TRBV15	TRBJ2-7	few	ATSRVAGGPEQY
TRBV9	TRBJ1-1	NA	ASSVLQNTEAF
TRBV19	TRBJ2-1	NA	ASSVFIGRGTSGRRGYNEQF
TRBV5-6	TRBJ2-6	NA	ASSHRTGGAGANVLT
TRBV7-3	TRBJ2-1	NA	ASSADRYNEQF
TRBV29-1	TRBJ2-3	NA	SVADRSSGDTQY
TRBV6-5	TRBJ1-2	NA	ASSYSSGQTRGYT
TRBV20-1	TRBJ2-5	NA	SASLLAGALGTQY
TRBV7-6	TRBJ2-7	once	ASSWGTSETYEQY
TRBV29-1	TRBJ2-1	NA	SVDWTSGRSHNEQF
TRBV2	TRBJ2-7	NA	ASRQGRALDEQY
TRBV5-1	TRBJ1-2	NA	ASSRGANYGYT
TRBV6-5	TRBJ2-7	NA	ASSFGKAGSYEQY
TRBV5-6	TRBJ1-3	NA	ASSSDGRDSSGNTIY
TRBV9	TRBJ2-1	NA	ASSVRREGLNEQF